This T cell receptor (beta chain) is from a study of technical replicates of blood from a handful of donors. V lost 4 bases, J lost 0 bases, and 6 bases stayed unmatched. Germline CDR1 and CDR2: SGHDT and YYEEEE. This CDR3 contains 16 residues. The table came from immunoSEQ multiplex PCR; TCRdb's copy has only in-frame clones and leaves some out. The data contain about 100,000 clones, roughly 94% of them seen just once; the ten biggest clones take up 0.34%. This receptor was identified in a human donor in good health. V gene TRBV5-6 combines with J gene TRBJ2-1; 8 bases are a match to TRBD2. The specimen was T cells isolated from PBMCs. The DNA for the CDR3 is TGTGCCAGCAGCCGTAGACTAGCGAGCTCCTACAATGAGCAGTTCTTC. This translates into CASSRRLASSYNEQFF.